This is a list of T cell receptor beta chains from one sample in a study of T cells in localized non-small cell lung cancer. Profiling relied on immunoSEQ multiplex PCR, and the TCRdb table lists in-frame clones only, not all of them. Among just under 80,000 clones listed, 80% were seen once. The sequenced sample was peripheral blood, obtained before any cancer treatment. Receptors were obtained from a female donor over 55 with stage I lung adenocarcinoma. The CDR3 runs from the conserved cysteine through the conserved F or W. D genes are given only for firm matches.

V gene	J gene	D gene	CDR3 protein
TRBV6-1	TRBJ2-7	NA	CASSEVGPRGVFEQYF
TRBV6-4	TRBJ2-7	NA	CASSESTGMEQYF
TRBV19	TRBJ2-2	NA	CASTSASGLGTGELFF
TRBV4-2	TRBJ2-5	TRBD2	CASSQDSRGGRETQYF
TRBV20-1	TRBJ2-3	TRBD2	CSAGAGGTQYF
TRBV4-2	TRBJ1-5	NA	CASSQKGTGPNNQPQHF
TRBV9	TRBJ2-1	NA	CASSVGAVEQFF
TRBV6-1	TRBJ2-1	NA	CASSEPGRSNEQFF
TRBV5-1	TRBJ2-5	NA	CASSLDETQYF
TRBV15	TRBJ2-1	TRBD2	CATSRGTSGGQFF
TRBV13	TRBJ2-3	TRBD2	CASSPRIAGAVDTQYF
TRBV7-9	TRBJ1-1	NA	CASRRSQGVNTEAFF
TRBV28	TRBJ2-1	TRBD1	CASSKGQPYNEQFF
TRBV5-1	TRBJ2-7	NA	CASSSEGYEQYF
TRBV28	TRBJ2-6	NA	CASGASGAGANVLTF
TRBV7-9	TRBJ2-4	NA	CASSLGGPPAKNIQYF
TRBV14	TRBJ1-6	NA	CASSQDGNYSPLHF
TRBV29-1	TRBJ1-2	NA	CSVEVVDGGHGYTF
TRBV18	TRBJ1-6	NA	CASSPQGVGNSPLHF
TRBV7-8	TRBJ2-7	NA	CASSLARLNPTERRRDYEQYF